This T cell receptor (beta chain) comes out of a study of beta chain features in type 1 diabetes. Study as a whole: In age, gender and cell yields, patients were similar to healthy donors. Sorted cell examination encompassed about 110 million cells across all samples. Study-level findings and limits: Reduced insertions and increased deletions marked VDJ junctions in type 1 diabetes patients. In all four CD4+ subsets, TCRB CDR3 length was significantly, moderately reduced in type 1 diabetes.

Germline V CDR1 and CDR2: SGHKS, YYEKEE (reference sequence). CDR3 length: 16 residues. Trimming at V came to 4 bases and at J to 4 bases, leaving 5 bases not matched to a gene. Expressed TCRB transcripts were sequenced because the isolated RNA had all been reverse transcribed beforehand. Libraries were prepared by immunoSEQ multiplex PCR; TCRdb keeps only in-frame clonotypes and omits some of them. The sample carries 640,000 or so clones, 13% recorded once. This clone was detected a few times. Antigen specificity is unknown. Blood was collected once per donor into heparin, averaging roughly 120 mL. Sequenced input: naive CD4+ T cells from blood. The rearrangement uses TRBV5-5 and TRBJ2-1, with TRBD2 matching 13 bases. The origin of this receptor is a man younger than 30 with type 1 diabetes. As DNA, the CDR3 is TGTGCCAGCAGCCCTATGGGACTAGCGGGGTACAATGAGCAGTTCTTC. Translated: CASSPMGLAGYNEQFF.